Listed here are 3 T cell receptor beta chains from one sample, sequenced in a study of cytomegalovirus exposure and HLA in healthy donors (dated by TCRdb to the late 2010s). The library relied on the immunoSEQ multiplex PCR assay. TCRdb stores this immuneACCESS table with in-frame sequences only. Part of the clones is absent; in the studies checked, under half of the shortfall reflects unresolved V genes, and no reason is known for the rest. This sample gives about 360,000 clones in total; around 86% of them show up just once. The top ten clonotypes cover over 0.75% of the sample. Sequencing was performed on PBMCs. These TCRs come from a woman younger than 35 in good health and CMV-seronegative.

V is TRBV28 and J is TRBJ2-2; 13 nucleotides line up with TRBD2. V lost 3 bases and J lost 5; bases outside the gene matches: 6. The CDR3 loop spans 17 amino acids. Germline CDR1 and CDR2: MDHEN and SYDVKM. CDR3 sequence: CASSFPGLAGKTGELFF. The DNA of the CDR3 is TGTGCCAGCAGTTTCCCGGGACTAGCGGGAAAAACCGGGGAGCTGTTTTTT.

The V call is TRBV27, the J call TRBJ2-1; 10 bases match TRBD2. The CDR3 length is 16 residues. Germline CDR1 MNHEY, CDR2 SMNVEV (reference sequence). The J segment lost 4 bases and the V segment lost 4 bases, leaving 7 bases of the junction unmatched. The chain's CDR3 is CASSSGWTSGYNEQFF. Written as DNA, the CDR3 is TGTGCCAGCAGTTCGGGTTGGACTAGCGGATACAATGAGCAGTTCTTC.

This chain joins TRBV27 and TRBJ1-1, with TRBD1 matching over 7 bases. The CDR3 covers 12 residues. Germline CDR1 MNHEY, CDR2 SMNVEV (reference sequence). V was pared by 3 bases and J by 10 bases, with 5 bases of the junction left unmatched. The DNA of the CDR3 is TGTGCCAGCAGTTTCTTAGGGGGCATAGCTTTCTTT. It is translated as CASSFLGGIAFF.